The following is a TCR beta chain sequence with its context. This clone was seen just once. Its antigen is not yet known. No base quality information exists; no much larger clone differs at one position. According to the germline V gene, CDR1 reads MNHNS and CDR2 reads SASEGT. The CDR3 holds 13 amino acids from the cysteine to the phenylalanine. The entry retains the CDR3 DNA only, 39 bases that are in frame from base 1. After removal of 1 base from V and 5 bases from J, the junction retains 1 base not matched to a gene. The cohort consisted of hundreds of healthy bone marrow donors. At the time of sampling, all cohort members were nominally healthy, though unrecorded immune exposures were likely present. The donor was CMV seropositive and belonged to the group of about 290 seropositive cohort members. Each donor provided a peripheral blood sample, and peripheral blood mononuclear cells were used for TCR beta sequencing. Genomic DNA was extracted from the blood cell samples with the Qiagen DNeasy Blood Extraction Kit.

This entry comes from a study of cytomegalovirus exposure and HLA in healthy donors (TCRdb year 2017). With regard to the full study: An earlier analysis of around 600 of the donors reported 276 Gb of sequence data and approximately 110 million unique TCR beta sequences from some 180 million T cells. An early release that covered about 600 HLA-typed donors contained about 290 gigabases of sequencing data and 65 million to 100 million unique TCR sequences. Among the roughly 380 genotyped donors, around 81% belonged to the genetic ancestry cluster associated with self-reported Caucasian donors. The study was designed to test whether signatures of past pathogen exposure could be identified by cataloging public T cell receptors. The study profiled the T cell repertoires of more than 500 subjects by immunosequencing and related them to cytomegalovirus serostatus. In addition to the first cohort of 500 to 850 subjects, a separate validation cohort of approximately 120 different subjects was used. To predict cytomegalovirus infection status, the study combined high-throughput TCR immunosequencing, statistical association of individual TCRs with disease status, and machine learning. A later analysis re-analyzed previously published TCR beta repertoires from several hundred donors and added high-resolution HLA genotyping to study TCR occurrence patterns. The later analysis used no new phenotypic data to find candidate immune exposures, relying instead on TCR beta sequences and their occurrence across donors. An earlier analysis of 587 of the donors used high-throughput TCR beta sequencing to judge whether each TCR beta V gene segment behaved as functional or pseudogenic. Donor age, sex, ethnicity and CMV serostatus were compiled alongside the repertoire data. In a later genetic analysis, genome-wide SNP genotypes for about 65% of the roughly 670 donors were used, and that subset was treated as a discovery cohort. Every discovery cohort repertoire had been produced on one sequencing platform. Both class I and class II loci were covered by HLA typing, at four-digit resolution. The number of typed donors differed by locus: roughly 620-630 for A, B, C, DRB1 and DQB1; approximately 520 for DQA1; approximately 600 for DPA1; and roughly 490 for DPB1. Five DR-DQ haplotypes were treated as single units for association and clustering because of strong linkage in the cohort. Across some 400 genotyped donors of the cohort, an average of approximately 220,000 unique TCR beta nucleotide sequences per donor were sequenced, and roughly 17% of those sequences were non-productive. Broader findings and caveats from the paper: V-gene and J-gene trimming of TCR beta chains was associated with a missense DCLRE1C variant in a later genetic analysis, and the association was replicated in an independent cohort. The authors suggested that the approach could potentially be extended to other disease states and immunological phenotypes. In a later analysis, around 17,000 TCR beta sequences were associated with specific HLA alleles at a false discovery rate of 0.05. In an earlier analysis of 450 to 750 of the donors, most TCR beta V segments appeared in productive rearrangements about 90% or about 30% of the time, broadly matching IMGT annotations. A further reported finding was that TCR beta sequences accurately predicted the HLA-A and HLA-B alleles for most subjects in the first cohort. In vitro tests confirmed that a few of the cytomegalovirus-associated TCR beta chains recognize cytomegalovirus antigens. In a later analysis, HLA-associated TCR beta chains were found to be more clonally expanded and to have lower generation probabilities than equally common non-associated chains. Strong co-occurrence of HLA alleles, especially DR and DQ, made assigning TCR associations to individual alleles difficult. Linkage disequilibrium might explain the correlated functional status among segregating V segments, but an unknown experimental factor could not be ruled out. Only TCR beta chains were sequenced in this cohort, and the absence of alpha or paired-chain data limited detectable features. The presence/absence analyses assumed that sequencing depth was roughly uniform across donors, and that assumption may not be true. Most TCR sequences were seen in very few donors, while some public TCRs were found in many individuals. A cluster of highly shared sequence variants was judged likely to be a technical artifact of the sequencing pipeline. Because HLA typing was missing for some donors at each locus, association tests included only the typed subset. Some 15 rarely observed V segments, including chromosome 9 orphons, were excluded from the earlier analysis of just under 600 of the donors because counts were too low. The classifier was reported to diagnose cytomegalovirus status with high specificity and sensitivity in both the original cohort and the validation cohort. Some IMGT-functional V segments, including TRBV6-2 and TRBV6-3, could not be told apart with the 87-base-pair reads, so those segments were excluded. A later genetic analysis reported fewer N-insertions in productive TCRs among donors in an Asian-associated ancestry cluster than the roughly 640-donor mean. According to a later analysis, most CMV-associated TCR beta chains appeared to be HLA-restricted, and the HLA associations seemed to be driven largely by CMV exposure. In a later analysis, TCR association rates were found to vary across HLA loci, with the most associated TCRs seen for DRB1 alleles and the fewest for HLA-C alleles. The study gave a list of about 150 TCR beta chains associated with cytomegalovirus. For the cohort, immune exposure information was limited to CMV serostatus. Several of the top co-occurrence clusters appeared to be linked to parvovirus B19, influenza, CMV and Epstein-Barr virus, according to a later analysis.

Library preparation was by the immunoSEQ multiplex PCR assay. The multiplex PCR relied on a mix of 60 forward primers for TCR Vbeta segments and 13 reverse primers for TCR Jbeta segments. Amplification of the CDR3 region of rearranged TCR beta genes was performed with a multiplex PCR assay on genomic DNA. The amplified TCR beta libraries were sequenced on the Illumina HiSeq System as 87-base-pair reads. Per the authors' processing: A later analysis counted tens of millions of unique TCR beta chains across the 640 or so repertoires, and roughly 9.9 million of these chains were shared by at least two donors. A nearest-neighbor algorithm error-corrected the raw reads and collapsed the reads into unique sequences, merging closely related sequences to remove PCR and sequencing errors. Alignment of CDR3 sequences to IMGT reference sequences was used to assign V, D and J gene segments. For a sequence to be retained, a match of at least six nucleotides to both a V gene segment and a J gene segment was required. A rearrangement counted as productive if the CDR3 had no stop codons and remained in frame with V and J, and every other rearrangement counted as non-productive. CDR3 was defined according to IMGT convention as the region running from the second conserved V-encoded cysteine to the conserved J-encoded phenylalanine. In an earlier analysis of around 570 of the donors, sequences lacking an unambiguous match to a single V gene segment were excluded. An earlier analysis of roughly 590 of the donors called V segments functional above 56.7% productive rearrangements and segregating when the between-donor standard deviation exceeded 5%. A statistical classification framework was built to diagnose cytomegalovirus status from the catalog of TCR beta chain sequences. In a later analysis, V and J genes were assigned by comparing TCR nucleotide sequences against IMGT/GENE-DB human TR gene sequences. In a later analysis, CDR3 sequences and most-parsimonious VDJ recombination scenarios were assigned using the TCRdist pipeline. In a later analysis, each TCR beta chain was defined by its CDR3 amino acid sequence together with its V-gene family, and reads lacking a unique V-gene family were excluded. As a way to deal with suspected cross-contamination and a sequencing artifact, a later analysis dropped 592 nucleotide sequences that were highly shared and had low generation probability. In a later analysis, a clonal expansion index for each public chain was calculated from normalized within-repertoire ranks of inferred template counts. Generation probabilities in a later analysis came from a VDJ recombination model fitted to out-of-frame rearrangements, and those results were checked against IGoR. In a later analysis, hypergeometric tests were used to score TCR-TCR, TCR-HLA and TCR-CMV co-occurrence, with a repertoire-size bias correction applied to TCR pairs. To estimate false discovery rates, a later analysis permuted the HLA or CMV assignments 20 times. In a later analysis, co-occurring TCRs were grouped using DBSCAN, with TCRdist sequence similarity added in when clustering inside HLA-allele-positive subsets. Repertoires with fewer than 30,000 or more than 120,000 public chains, plus five repertoires with anomalous nucleotide sharing, were excluded from co-occurrence clustering. TCRdb limited this immuneACCESS table to in-frame rearrangements with V and J called. A share of clones is missing; checked studies link under half to unresolved V genes, and the rest is unexplained. The V and J calls and clone size are taken from that table; D and trimming were inferred from the DNA. In this sample the table shows about 120,000 clones, 75% to 85% of which occur a single time. Of the sample, 3.5% to 5% falls within the top ten clones.

The rearrangement joined TRBV6-1 to TRBJ1-1; a stretch of 7 junction bases matches TRBD1. The source is a man aged 30 to 45 in good health and CMV-seropositive. The sample taken for sequencing was PBMCs. The nucleotide sequence reads as follows: TGTGCCAGCAGTGAAGACAGGGGAACTGAAGCTTTCTTT. Its product reads: CASSEDRGTEAFF.